This entry lists 2 T cell receptor beta chains sequenced from one sample in a study of blood T cells in healthy people across ages (dated by TCRdb to 2015 to 2017). Libraries were constructed by 5' RACE. Instrument on record: Illumina HiSeq 2500. The second PCR ran for about 7 to 11 cycles and used a J-beta primer mix along with a sample-barcoded 5' primer. The raw public reads went through TCRdb reprocessing: fastp at Q25, MiXCR clone calling, in-frame beta chains kept. Every distinct CDR3 protein forms one entry, paired with its most common genes and DNA. The sample table records about 1.5 million distinct CDR3 sequences; roughly 43% of these occur just once. The ten biggest clones cover more than 4% of the sample. Material for sequencing was blood. The receptors were sampled from a woman in her late teens or twenties in good health.

In this sample, this clonotype turned up many times. The rearrangement joins TRBV4-3 to TRBJ1-2; D call uncertain. CDR1 and CDR2 (germline): LGHNA, YSLEER. The CDR3 is 15 residues long. V dropped 0 bases and J dropped 2 bases, with 10 bases sitting between them. The CDR3 DNA reads TGCGCCAGCAGCCAAGACACCAGAAAGAACTATGGCTACACCTTC. Its protein is CASSQDTRKNYGYTF.

A few counts support this clonotype. The chain has TRBV29-1 and TRBJ2-4; D might be TRBD2 (5 bases). The J call is doubtful: the DNA matches TRBJ2-7 better. The germline gives CDR1 SQVTM, CDR2 ANQGSEA. This CDR3 comprises 13 residues. CDR3 in amino acids: CSVLISPGSEQYF. For the CDR3, the DNA is TGCAGCGTTCTAATCAGTCCGGGGAGCGAGCAGTACTTC.